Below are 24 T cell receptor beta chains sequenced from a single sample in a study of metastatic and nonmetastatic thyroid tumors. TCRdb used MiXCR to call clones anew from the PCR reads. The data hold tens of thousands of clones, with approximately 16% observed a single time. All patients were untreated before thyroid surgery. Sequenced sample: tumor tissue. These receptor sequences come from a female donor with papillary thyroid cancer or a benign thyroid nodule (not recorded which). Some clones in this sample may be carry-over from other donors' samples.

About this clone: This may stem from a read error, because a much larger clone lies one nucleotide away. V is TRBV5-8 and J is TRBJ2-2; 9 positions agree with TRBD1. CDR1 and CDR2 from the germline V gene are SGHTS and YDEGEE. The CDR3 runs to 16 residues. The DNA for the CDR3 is TGTGCCATCAGCCTTGTGTTCGGACAGGGGAACGGGGAGCTGTTTTTT. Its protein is CAISLVFGQGNGELFF.

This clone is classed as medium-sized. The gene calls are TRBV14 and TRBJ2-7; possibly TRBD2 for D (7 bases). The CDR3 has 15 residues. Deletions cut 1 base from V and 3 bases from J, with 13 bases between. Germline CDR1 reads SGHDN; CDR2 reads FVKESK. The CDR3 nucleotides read TGTGCCAGCAGCCAAGTCCGGGGGGCGTTCTACGAGCAGTACTTC. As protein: CASSQVRGAFYEQYF.

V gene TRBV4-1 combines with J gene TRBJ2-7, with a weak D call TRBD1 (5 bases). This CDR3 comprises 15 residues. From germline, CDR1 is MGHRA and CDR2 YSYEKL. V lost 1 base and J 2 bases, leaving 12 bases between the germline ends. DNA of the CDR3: TGCGCCAGCAGCCAAGTTGAACCAGGGCCCTACGAGCAGTACTTC. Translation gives CASSQVEPGPYEQYF.

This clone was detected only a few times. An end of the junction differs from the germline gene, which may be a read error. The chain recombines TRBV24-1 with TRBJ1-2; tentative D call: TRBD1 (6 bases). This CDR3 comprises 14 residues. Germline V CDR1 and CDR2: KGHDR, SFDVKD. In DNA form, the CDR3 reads TGTGCCACCAGCCCTGGACAGCAACCCTATGTCTACACCTTC. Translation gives CATSPGQQPYVYTF.

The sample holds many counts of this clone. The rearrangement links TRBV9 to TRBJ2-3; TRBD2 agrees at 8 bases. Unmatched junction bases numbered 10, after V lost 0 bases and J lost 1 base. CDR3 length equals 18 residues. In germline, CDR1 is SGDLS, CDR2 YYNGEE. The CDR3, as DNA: TGTGCCAGCAGCGTAGTCCCTTCGGGACTAGGTGGCACAGATACGCAGTATTTT. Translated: CASSVVPSGLGGTDTQYF.

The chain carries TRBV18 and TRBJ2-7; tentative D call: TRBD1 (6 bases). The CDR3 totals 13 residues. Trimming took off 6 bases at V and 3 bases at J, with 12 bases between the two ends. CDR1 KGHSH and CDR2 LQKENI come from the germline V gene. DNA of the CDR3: TGTGCCAGCTCCGGACAGACGTACTACGAGCAGTACTTC. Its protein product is CASSGQTYYEQYF.

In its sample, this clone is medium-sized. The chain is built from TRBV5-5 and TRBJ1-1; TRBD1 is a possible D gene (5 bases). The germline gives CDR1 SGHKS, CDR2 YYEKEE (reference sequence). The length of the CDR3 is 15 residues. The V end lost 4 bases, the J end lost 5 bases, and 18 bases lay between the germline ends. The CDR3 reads CASSLTAQGGTEAFF. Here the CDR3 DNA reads TGTGCCAGCAGCCTCACCGCCCAGGGCGGGACTGAAGCTTTCTTT. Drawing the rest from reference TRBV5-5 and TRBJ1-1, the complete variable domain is DAGVTQSPTHLIKTRGQQVTLRCSPISGHKSVSWYQQVLGQGPQFIFQYYEKEERGRGNFPDRFSARQFPNYSSELNVNALLLGDSALYLCASSLTAQGGTEAFFGQGTRLTVV.

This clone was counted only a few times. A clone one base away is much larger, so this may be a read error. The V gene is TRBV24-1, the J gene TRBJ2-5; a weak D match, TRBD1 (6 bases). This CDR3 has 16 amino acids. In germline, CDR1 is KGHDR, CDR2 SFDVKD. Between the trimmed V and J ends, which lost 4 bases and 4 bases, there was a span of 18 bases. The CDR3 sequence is CATSDLGARVGETQYF. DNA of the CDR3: TGTGCCACCAGTGACCTGGGGGCCAGGGTAGGAGAGACCCAGTACTTC.

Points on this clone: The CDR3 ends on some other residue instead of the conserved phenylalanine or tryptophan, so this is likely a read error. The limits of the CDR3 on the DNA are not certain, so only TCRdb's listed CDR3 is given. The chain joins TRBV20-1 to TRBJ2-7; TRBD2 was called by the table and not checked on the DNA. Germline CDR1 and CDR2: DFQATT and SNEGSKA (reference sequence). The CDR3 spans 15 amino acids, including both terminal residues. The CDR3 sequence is CSARAAGGPKNEQHL.

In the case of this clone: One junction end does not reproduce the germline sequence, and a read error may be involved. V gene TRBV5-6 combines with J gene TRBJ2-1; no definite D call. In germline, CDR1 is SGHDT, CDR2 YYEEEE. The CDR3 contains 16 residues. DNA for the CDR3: TGTGCCAGCAGCTTAGACTCAGCGAGCTCCTACAATGGGCAGTTCTTC. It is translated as CASSLDSASSYNGQFF. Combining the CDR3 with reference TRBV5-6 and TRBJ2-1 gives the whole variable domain DAGVTQSPTHLIKTRGQQVTLRCSPKSGHDTVSWYQQALGQGPQFIFQYYEEEERQRGNFPDRFSGHQFPNYSSELNVNALLLGDSALYLCASSLDSASSYNGQFFGPGTRLTVL.

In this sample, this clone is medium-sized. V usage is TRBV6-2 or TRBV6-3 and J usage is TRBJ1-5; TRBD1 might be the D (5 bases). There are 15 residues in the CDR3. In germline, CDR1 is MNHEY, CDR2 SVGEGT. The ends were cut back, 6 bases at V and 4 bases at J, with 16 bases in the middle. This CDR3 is CASSPTDIWNQPQHF. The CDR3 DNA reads TGTGCCAGCAGCCCAACGGACATATGGAATCAGCCCCAGCATTTT.

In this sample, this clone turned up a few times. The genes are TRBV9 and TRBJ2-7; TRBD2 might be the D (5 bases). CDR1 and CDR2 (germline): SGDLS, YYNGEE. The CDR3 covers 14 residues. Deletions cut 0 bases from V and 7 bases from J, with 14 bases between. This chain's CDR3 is CASSVDLPPGEQYF. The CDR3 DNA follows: TGTGCCAGCAGCGTAGACCTCCCCCCGGGAGAGCAGTACTTC.

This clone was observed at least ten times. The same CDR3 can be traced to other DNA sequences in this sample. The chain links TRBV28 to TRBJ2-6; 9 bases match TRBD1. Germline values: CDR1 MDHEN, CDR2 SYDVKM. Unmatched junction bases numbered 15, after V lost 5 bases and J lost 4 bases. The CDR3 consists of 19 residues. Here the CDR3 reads CASSPVRWTGVPGANVLTF. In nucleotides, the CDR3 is TGTGCCAGCAGTCCCGTGCGTTGGACAGGGGTCCCCGGGGCCAACGTCCTGACTTTC.

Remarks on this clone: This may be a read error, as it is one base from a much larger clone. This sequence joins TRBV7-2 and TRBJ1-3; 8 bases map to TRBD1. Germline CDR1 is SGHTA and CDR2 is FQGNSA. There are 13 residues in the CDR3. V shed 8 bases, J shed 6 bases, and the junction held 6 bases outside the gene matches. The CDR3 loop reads CASGVTGENTIYF. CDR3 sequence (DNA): TGTGCCAGCGGCGTGACAGGGGAAAACACCATATATTTT.

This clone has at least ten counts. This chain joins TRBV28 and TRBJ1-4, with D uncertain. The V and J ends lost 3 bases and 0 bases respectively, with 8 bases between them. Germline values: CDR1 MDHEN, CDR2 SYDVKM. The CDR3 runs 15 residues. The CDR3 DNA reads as TGTGCCAGCAGTTTTGTCGGAACAACTAATGAAAAACTGTTTTTT. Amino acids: CASSFVGTTNEKLFF.

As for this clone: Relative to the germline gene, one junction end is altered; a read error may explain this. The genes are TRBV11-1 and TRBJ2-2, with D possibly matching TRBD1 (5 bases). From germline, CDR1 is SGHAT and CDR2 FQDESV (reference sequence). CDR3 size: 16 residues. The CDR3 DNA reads TGTGCCAGCATCTTAGTCCCAGGGACGAACACCGGGGAGCTGTTTTTT. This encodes CASILVPGTNTGELFF.

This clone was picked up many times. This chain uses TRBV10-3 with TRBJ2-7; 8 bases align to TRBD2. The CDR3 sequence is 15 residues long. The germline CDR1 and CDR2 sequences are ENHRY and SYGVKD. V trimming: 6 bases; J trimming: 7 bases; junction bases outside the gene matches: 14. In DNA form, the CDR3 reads TGTGCCATCAGCGAAGCACTAGCGGACTTCCGGGAGCAGTACTTC. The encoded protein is CAISEALADFREQYF.

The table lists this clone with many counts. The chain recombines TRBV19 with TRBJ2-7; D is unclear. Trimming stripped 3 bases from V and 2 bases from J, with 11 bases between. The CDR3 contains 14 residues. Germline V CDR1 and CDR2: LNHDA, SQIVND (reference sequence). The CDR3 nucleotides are TGTGCCAGTAGTATCCGCAAGTATGCCTACGAGCAGTACTTC. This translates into CASSIRKYAYEQYF.

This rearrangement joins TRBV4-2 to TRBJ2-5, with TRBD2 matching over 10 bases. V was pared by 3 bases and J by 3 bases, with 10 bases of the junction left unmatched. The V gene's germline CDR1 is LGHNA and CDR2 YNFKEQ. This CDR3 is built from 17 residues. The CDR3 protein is CASSHPGAAGGKETQYF. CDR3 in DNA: TGTGCCAGCAGCCACCCGGGGGCAGCGGGAGGGAAAGAGACCCAGTACTTC.

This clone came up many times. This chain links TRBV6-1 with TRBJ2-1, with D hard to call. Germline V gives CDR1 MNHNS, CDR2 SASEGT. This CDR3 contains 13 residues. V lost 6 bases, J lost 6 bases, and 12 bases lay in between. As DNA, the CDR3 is TGTGCCAGCAGCCCCCCAAGTTTCAATGAGCAGTTCTTC. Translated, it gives CASSPPSFNEQFF.

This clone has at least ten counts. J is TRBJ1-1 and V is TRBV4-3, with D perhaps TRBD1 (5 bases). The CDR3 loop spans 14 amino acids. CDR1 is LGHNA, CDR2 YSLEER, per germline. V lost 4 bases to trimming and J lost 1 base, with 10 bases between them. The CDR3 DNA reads TGCGCCAGCAGCCGAGGGGTCCGGAACACTGAAGCTTTCTTT. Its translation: CASSRGVRNTEAFF.

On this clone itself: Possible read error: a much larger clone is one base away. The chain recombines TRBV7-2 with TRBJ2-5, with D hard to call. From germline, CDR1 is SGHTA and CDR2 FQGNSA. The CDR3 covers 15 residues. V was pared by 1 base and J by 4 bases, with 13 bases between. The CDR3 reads CASSLDSESGETQYF. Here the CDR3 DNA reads TGTGCCAGCAGCTTAGATTCGGAGTCTGGAGAGACCCAGTACTTC.

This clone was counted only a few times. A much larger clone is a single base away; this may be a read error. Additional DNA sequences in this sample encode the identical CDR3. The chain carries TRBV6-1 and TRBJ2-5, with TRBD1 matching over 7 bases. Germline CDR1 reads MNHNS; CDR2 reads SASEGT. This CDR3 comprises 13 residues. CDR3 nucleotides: TGCGCCAGCAGGGGGACGGGCGGGGAGACCCAGTACTTC. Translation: CASRGTGGETQYF.

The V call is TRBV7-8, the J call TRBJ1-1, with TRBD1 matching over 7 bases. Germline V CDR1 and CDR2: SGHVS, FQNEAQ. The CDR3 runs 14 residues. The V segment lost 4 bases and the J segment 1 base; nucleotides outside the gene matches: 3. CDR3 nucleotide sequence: TGTGCCAGCAGCTGGGACAGCAGGAACACTGAAGCTTTCTTT. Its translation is CASSWDSRNTEAFF.